This T cell receptor beta chain was captured by sequencing in a study of blood T cell repertoires in COVID-19. Turning to the study itself: Donors in the United States, Italy and Spain gave samples during acute or convalescent COVID-19. The analysed material was cDNA or gDNA that came from T cells, B-cell-depleted T cells, or PBMCs.

TCRdb's table, derived via immunoSEQ multiplex PCR, lists solely in-frame clones and lacks some. The repertoire has fewer than 350,000 clones, 70% to 90% of them found once; the top ten carry approximately 7.5%. Note on this clone: Compared with germline, one end of the junction differs, possibly owing to a read error.

Germline CDR1 is GTSNPN and CDR2 is SVGIG (reference sequence). This CDR3 spans 15 amino acids. Sequencing was carried out using peripheral blood. The source of this sequence is a human donor in a cohort sampled during active COVID-19. The chain carries TRBV30 and TRBJ1-2; 9 nucleotides line up with TRBD1. The CDR3 sequence: CTCWGQGLTNYGYTF. CDR3 bases: TGTACCTGCTGGGGACAGGGATTGACTAATTATGGCTACACCTTC.